A selection of T cell receptor beta chains follows, all from one sample in a study of blood T cell repertoires in COVID-19. The protocol was immunoSEQ multiplex PCR, while the TCRdb copy is restricted to in-frame clones and leaves out a portion. The table records fewer than 400,000 clones, about 87% of them present only once. The sequencing input was PBMCs or T cells enriched from blood (not recorded which). The source is a woman between 50 and 59 years old who had recovered from COVID-19. CDR3s include the opening cysteine and the closing phenylalanine or tryptophan.

cdr3_aa: CASSQSVYGYTF
v_call: TRBV3-1/TRBV3-2

cdr3_aa: CASSERDRIVRGYTF
v_call: TRBV6-1

cdr3_aa: CASSTRQAMNTEAFF
v_call: TRBV7-8

cdr3_aa: CASKRDRSNQPQHF
v_call: TRBV2

cdr3_aa: CASSQVGQGAGGELFF
v_call: TRBV4-1

cdr3_aa: CASSTDRAGELFF
v_call: TRBV6-5

cdr3_aa: CASSQGQVGGPNTQYF
v_call: TRBV5-1

cdr3_aa: CASSAQEGETQYF
v_call: TRBV2

cdr3_aa: CASSPRQIQETQYF
v_call: TRBV7-9

cdr3_aa: CASSLDRLSSGNTIYF
v_call: TRBV2

cdr3_aa: CASSGQGNTGELFF
v_call: TRBV7-9

cdr3_aa: CASSQEIGYNSPLHF
v_call: TRBV4-3